These T cell receptor beta chains were read from a single sample in a study of PD-L1 blockade in urothelial cancer. Sequencing was performed with immunoSEQ multiplex PCR; in TCRdb, only in-frame clones are kept and a portion is missing. The table includes roughly 74,000 clones, roughly 87% detected once. The sample was PBMCs, taken around atezolizumab (anti-PD-L1) treatment. The receptor set was obtained from a woman in her 70s with urothelial cancer. Both conserved end residues are part of each CDR3. Each record gives: V gene, CDR3 length, CDR3 protein.

TRBV4-3,14,CASSQGAFGGRRYF
TRBV19,13,CASGTGGTDTQYF
TRBV30,15,CAWSVRLAAIYEQFF
TRBV7-2,16,CASSFDLAAFGSTQYF
TRBV15,17,CATSSQMVSGELGELFF
TRBV5-1,14,CASSVLAGGYEQYF
TRBV30,12,CAWSVAQETQYF
TRBV5-1,14,CASSSGTGGYEQYF
TRBV11-2,15,CASRFGAGTSYEQYF
TRBV10-3,20,CAIRPNPGTSGAAGTDTQYF
TRBV6-6,13,CASRVSVNTEAFF
TRBV5-6,14,CASSFPTRDNEQFF
TRBV21-1,18,CASSKRRDASSGANVLTF
TRBV7-6,15,CASSSRSRVGETQYF
TRBV4-2,15,CASSQAPSDTGELFF
TRBV11-2,15,CASSLNTGSNSPLHF
TRBV12-5,15,CASGLADRTNEKLFF
TRBV6-6,16,CASTYKDSFSSYEQYF
TRBV21-1,15,CARNDRGQEADTQYF
TRBV15,15,CATSTPLAGIDEQFF